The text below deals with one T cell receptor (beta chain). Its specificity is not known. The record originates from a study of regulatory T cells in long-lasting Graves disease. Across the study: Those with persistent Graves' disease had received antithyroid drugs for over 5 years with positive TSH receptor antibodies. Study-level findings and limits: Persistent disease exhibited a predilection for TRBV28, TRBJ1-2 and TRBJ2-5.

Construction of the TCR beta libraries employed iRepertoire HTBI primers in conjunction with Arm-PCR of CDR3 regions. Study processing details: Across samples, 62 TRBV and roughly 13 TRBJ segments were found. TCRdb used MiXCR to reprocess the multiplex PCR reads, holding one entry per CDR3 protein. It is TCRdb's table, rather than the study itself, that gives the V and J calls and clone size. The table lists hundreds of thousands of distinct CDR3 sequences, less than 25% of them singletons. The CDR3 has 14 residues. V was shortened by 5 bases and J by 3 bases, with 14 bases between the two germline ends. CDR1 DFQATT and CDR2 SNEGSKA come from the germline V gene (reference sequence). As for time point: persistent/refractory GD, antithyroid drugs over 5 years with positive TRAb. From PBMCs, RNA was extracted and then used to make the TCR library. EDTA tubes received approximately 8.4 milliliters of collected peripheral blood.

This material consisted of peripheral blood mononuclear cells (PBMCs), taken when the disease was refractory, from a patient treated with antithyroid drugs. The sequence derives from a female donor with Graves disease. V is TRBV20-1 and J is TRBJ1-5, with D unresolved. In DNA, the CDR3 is TGCAGTGCTTTCGAGGACGGGTACAATCAGCCCCAGCATTTT. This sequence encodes CSAFEDGYNQPQHF.